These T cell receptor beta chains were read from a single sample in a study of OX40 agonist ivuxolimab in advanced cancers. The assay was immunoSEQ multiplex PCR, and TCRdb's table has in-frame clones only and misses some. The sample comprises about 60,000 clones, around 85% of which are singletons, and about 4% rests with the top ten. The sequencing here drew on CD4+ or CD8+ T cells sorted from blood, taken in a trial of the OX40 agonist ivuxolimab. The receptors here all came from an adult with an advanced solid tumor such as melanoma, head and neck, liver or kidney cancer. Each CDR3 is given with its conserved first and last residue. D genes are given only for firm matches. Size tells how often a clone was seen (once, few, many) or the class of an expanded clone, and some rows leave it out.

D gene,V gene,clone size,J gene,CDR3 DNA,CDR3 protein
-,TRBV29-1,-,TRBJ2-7,TGCAGCGTTGAAGATAGGTACGAGCAGTACTTC,CSVEDRYEQYF
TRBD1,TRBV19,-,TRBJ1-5,TGTGCCAGTAGTGTGGCGGACAGGGGCTCATCACAGCCCCAGCATTTT,CASSVADRGSSQPQHF
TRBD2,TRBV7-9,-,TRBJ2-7,TGTGCCAGCAGCTTACCTAGCGGGGGGAGCTCCTACGAGCAGTACTTC,CASSLPSGGSSYEQYF
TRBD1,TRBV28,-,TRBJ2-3,TGTGCCAGCGCCCCGGGACAGTGGGGGACAGATACGCAGTATTTT,CASAPGQWGTDTQYF
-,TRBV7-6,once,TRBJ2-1,TGTGCCAGCAGCTTAGCCCCCAGATACAATGAGCAGTTCTTC,CASSLAPRYNEQFF
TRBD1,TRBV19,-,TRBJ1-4,TGTGCCAGTAACCGGGGACAGGGGGCTAATGAAAAACTGTTTTTT,CASNRGQGANEKLFF
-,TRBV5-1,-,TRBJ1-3,TGCGCCAGCAGCTTGTCCGTGGGCCCTGGAAACACCATATATTTT,CASSLSVGPGNTIYF
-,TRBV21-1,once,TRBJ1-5,TGTGCCAGCAGCCTGGACAGGGTGGGAGAGCAGCCCCAGCATTTT,CASSLDRVGEQPQHF
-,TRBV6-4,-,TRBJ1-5,TGTGCCAGCAGTGAGGGGGGGCGGAGCAATCAGCCCCAGCATTTT,CASSEGGRSNQPQHF
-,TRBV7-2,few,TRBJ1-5,TGTGCCAGCAGCTTAGCGGGAACCGGGACAAACTATCAGCCCCAGCATTTT,CASSLAGTGTNYQPQHF
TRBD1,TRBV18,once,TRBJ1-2,TGTGCCAGCTCACCAAACCAATGTCTTGACAGGGTTCACACCTTC,CASSPNQCLDRVHTF
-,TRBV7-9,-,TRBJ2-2,TGTGCCAGCTACAGGGGGGGGACACACACCGGGGAGCTGTTTTTT,CASYRGGTHTGELFF
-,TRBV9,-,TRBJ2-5,TGTGCCAGCAGCGTAGATTGGGGGGAGACCCAGTACTTC,CASSVDWGETQYF
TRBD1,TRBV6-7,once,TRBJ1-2,TGTGCCAGCAGTTACACAGGGGACTCGGCCTATGGCTACACCTTC,CASSYTGDSAYGYTF
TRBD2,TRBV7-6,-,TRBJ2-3,TGTGCCAGCAGCTCCATAGCGGGAGGGGAGGCAGATACGCAGTATTTT,CASSSIAGGEADTQYF
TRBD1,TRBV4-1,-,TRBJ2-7,TGCGCCAGCAGCCAAGCAAATTTAAAGGCCGGGACAGGGCCCTCCTACGAGCAGTACTTC,CASSQANLKAGTGPSYEQYF
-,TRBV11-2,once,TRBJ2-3,TGTGCCAGCAGCTTACCCCACCGGGGGAATACGCAGTATTTT,CASSLPHRGNTQYF
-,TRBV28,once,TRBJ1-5,TGTGCCAGCAGAACACCGACAGGCGGAGCGAGCAATCAGCCCCAGCATTTT,CASRTPTGGASNQPQHF
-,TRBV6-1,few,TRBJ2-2,TGTGCCAGCAGTCGCTCGGGAGTTAACATCGGGGAGCTGTTTTTT,CASSRSGVNIGELFF
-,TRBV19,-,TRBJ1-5,TGTGCCAGTAGAAAGAACAGAGATAGCAATCAGCCCCAGCATTTT,CASRKNRDSNQPQHF
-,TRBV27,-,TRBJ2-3,TGTGCCAGCAGTTTATCGTCGGTTAATACGCAGTATTTT,CASSLSSVNTQYF
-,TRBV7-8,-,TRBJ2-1,TGTGCCAGCAGCTTAGGCGAGGGCAGGCTCTCCTACAATGAGCAGTTCTTC,CASSLGEGRLSYNEQFF
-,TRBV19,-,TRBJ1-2,TGTGCCAGTAGTGGGAGAGCTAACTATGGCTACACCTTC,CASSGRANYGYTF
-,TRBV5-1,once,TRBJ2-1,TGCGCCAGCAGCTTGGAGTCTGGGTACAATGAGCAGTTCTTC,CASSLESGYNEQFF
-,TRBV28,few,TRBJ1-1,TGTGCCAGCAGTTTATTAACGGGGAAAAAAAACACTGAAGCTTTCTTT,CASSLLTGKKNTEAFF
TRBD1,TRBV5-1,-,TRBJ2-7,TGCGCCAGCAGCTTGACGGCCGGGACAGTCTCCTACGAGCAGTACTTC,CASSLTAGTVSYEQYF
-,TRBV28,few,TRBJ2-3,TGTGCCAGCAGTTTAAGAGATACGCAGTATTTT,CASSLRDTQYF
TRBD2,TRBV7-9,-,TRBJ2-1,TGTGCCAGCAGCTTAGCGGCTAGCGGGGTAGATGAGCAGTTCTTC,CASSLAASGVDEQFF
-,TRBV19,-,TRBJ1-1,TGTGCCAGTAGGGTGGACAGAGTGAACACTGAAGCTTTCTTT,CASRVDRVNTEAFF
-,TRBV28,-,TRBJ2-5,TGTGCCAGCAGTTTATCTACCTCTTTCGCGGAGACCCAGTACTTC,CASSLSTSFAETQYF
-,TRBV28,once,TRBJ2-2,TGTGCCAGCATTGGCGGGTACCGGACCGGGGAGCTGTTTTTT,CASIGGYRTGELFF
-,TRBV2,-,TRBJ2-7,TGTGCCAGCAGACTCCGGGCCGGGTCCTACGAGCAGTACTTC,CASRLRAGSYEQYF
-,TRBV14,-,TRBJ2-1,TGTGCCAGCAGCCAAGGGCCGGGACACTTAAGGGATGAGCAGTTCTTC,CASSQGPGHLRDEQFF
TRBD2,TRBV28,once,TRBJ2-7,TGTGCCAGCAGTCCTCGACTAGCGGGTAACTACGAGCAGTACTTC,CASSPRLAGNYEQYF
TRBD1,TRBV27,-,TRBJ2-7,TGTGCCAGCAGTTCGGGACAGGGGGCCGGCGAGCAGTACTTC,CASSSGQGAGEQYF
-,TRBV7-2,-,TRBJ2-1,TGTGCCAGCAGCACCCCAGCGTCCTCCTACAATGAGCAGTTCTTC,CASSTPASSYNEQFF
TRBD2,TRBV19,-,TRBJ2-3,TGTGCCAGTAGTACCTCCTCCCGGACTAGCGTAAGCACAGATACGCAGTATTTT,CASSTSSRTSVSTDTQYF
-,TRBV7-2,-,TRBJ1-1,TGTGCCAGCAGCTTCTCTGGGAACACTGAAGCTTTCTTT,CASSFSGNTEAFF
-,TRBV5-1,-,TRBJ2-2,TGCGCCAGCAGCTTGTTGGGGGCTTATGGCGGGGAGCTGTTTTTT,CASSLLGAYGGELFF
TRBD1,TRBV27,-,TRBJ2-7,TGTGCCAGCAGTGTCAGGGACAGCTCCTACGAGCAGTACTTC,CASSVRDSSYEQYF
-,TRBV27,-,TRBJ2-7,TGTGCCAGCGGAAACCTCCTGCAGCAGTACTTC,CASGNLLQQYF
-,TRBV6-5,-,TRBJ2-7,TGTGCCACCTCCTTCGGGGGGCCCCAGCACGAGCAGTACTTC,CATSFGGPQHEQYF
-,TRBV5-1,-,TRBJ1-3,TGCGCCAGCAGCTTGGGTTTGGCGAGCTCTGGAAACACCATATATTTT,CASSLGLASSGNTIYF
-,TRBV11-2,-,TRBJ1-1,TGTGCCAGCAGCAAGAGTAGGGTTGAAGCTTTCTTT,CASSKSRVEAFF
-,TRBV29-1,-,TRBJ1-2,TGCAGCGCCTGGGGTGCTAACTATGGCTACACCTTC,CSAWGANYGYTF
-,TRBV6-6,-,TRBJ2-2,TGTGCCAGCAGTTATGCGGGGGAGCTGTTTTTT,CASSYAGELFF
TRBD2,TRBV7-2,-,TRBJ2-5,TGTGCCAGCAGCCCGGTGCGCGGGGGAGAGGAGACCCAGTACTTC,CASSPVRGGEETQYF
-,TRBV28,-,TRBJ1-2,TGTGCCAGCAGACGAGACCGCACCTATGGCTACACCTTC,CASRRDRTYGYTF
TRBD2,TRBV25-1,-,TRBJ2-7,TGTGCCAGCAGTGAATATTGGGGGGGGAGCGACGAGCAGTACTTC,CASSEYWGGSDEQYF
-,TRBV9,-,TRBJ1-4,TGTGCCAGCAGCGAGAACAGGGATGGGGCCCTGTTTTTT,CASSENRDGALFF
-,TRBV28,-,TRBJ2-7,TGTGCCAGCAGGCAGGGAAGGCTGGACGAGCAGTACTTC,CASRQGRLDEQYF
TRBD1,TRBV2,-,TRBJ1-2,TGTGCCAGCAGTATCCGGACAGGATCCTATGGCTACACCTTC,CASSIRTGSYGYTF
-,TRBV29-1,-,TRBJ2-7,TGCAGCGTGACAGAGAGCTCCTACGAGCAGTACTTC,CSVTESSYEQYF
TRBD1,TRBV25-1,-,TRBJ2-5,TGTGCCAGCAGTGAATGGGGGACAGGGGACGAGACCCAGTACTTC,CASSEWGTGDETQYF
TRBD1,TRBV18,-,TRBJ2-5,TGTGCCAGCTCACAGGGGACAGGTCAAGAGACCCAGTACTTC,CASSQGTGQETQYF